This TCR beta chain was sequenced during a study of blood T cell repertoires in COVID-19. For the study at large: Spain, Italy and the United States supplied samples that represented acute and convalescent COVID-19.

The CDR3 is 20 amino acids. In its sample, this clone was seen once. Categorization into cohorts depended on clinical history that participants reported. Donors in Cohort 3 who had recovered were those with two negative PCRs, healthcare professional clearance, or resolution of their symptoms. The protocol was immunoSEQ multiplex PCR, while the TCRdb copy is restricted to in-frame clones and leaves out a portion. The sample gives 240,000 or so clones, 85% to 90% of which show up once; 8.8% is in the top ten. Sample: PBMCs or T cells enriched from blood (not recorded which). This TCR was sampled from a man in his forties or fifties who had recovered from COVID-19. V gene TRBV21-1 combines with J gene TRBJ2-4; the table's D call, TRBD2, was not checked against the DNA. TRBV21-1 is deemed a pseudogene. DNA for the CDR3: TGTGCCAGCAGCGAGAGACCACCGGGACTAGCGGCCCTAGCCAAAAACATTCAGTACTTC. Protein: CASSERPPGLAALAKNIQYF.